The 15 T cell receptor beta chains presented below share a single source sample, sequenced in a study of T cell responses to AZD1222 COVID-19 vaccine. Generated by immunoSEQ multiplex PCR, the TCRdb table keeps only in-frame clones and is missing some. The sample holds fewer than 120,000 clones, around 90% seen once. Sequencing was performed on peripheral blood, taken 28 days after the second AZD1222 dose. Every receptor here comes from an adult who received the AZD1222 COVID-19 vaccine.

V usage is TRBV2 and J usage is TRBJ1-1, with TRBD1 matching over 7 bases. There are 13 residues in the CDR3. Germline V CDR1 and CDR2: SNHLY, FYNNEI. V lost 5 bases, J lost 4 bases, and 4 bases stayed unmatched. CDR3 region: CASSYRGGTEAFF. The CDR3 DNA is TGTGCCAGCAGTTACAGGGGTGGCACTGAAGCTTTCTTT.

The V and J genes are TRBV15 and TRBJ1-3; D uncertain. V lost 0 bases and J lost 4, with 4 bases in between. Germline V gene lookup returns CDR1 LNHNV and CDR2 YYDKDF (reference sequence). CDR3 size: 13 residues. CDR3 bases: TGTGCCACCAGCAGAGATAACGGAAACACCATATATTTT. This encodes CATSRDNGNTIYF.

The V call is TRBV3-1 (or the pseudogene TRBV3-2), the J call TRBJ1-2; 7 bases match TRBD1. The CDR3 contains 14 residues. V gave up 5 bases and J gave up 5 bases; unmatched junction bases: 8. Germline V gene data show CDR1 as LGHDT and CDR2 as YNNKEL (reference sequence). CDR3 sequence reads: CASSLVQGQYGYTF. In DNA, the CDR3 is TGTGCCAGCAGCTTGGTACAGGGGCAATATGGCTACACCTTC.

This chain joins TRBV4-1 and TRBJ1-2; D is perhaps TRBD1 (6 bases). CDR1 MGHRA and CDR2 YSYEKL come from the germline V gene. This CDR3 comprises 14 residues. V lost 1 base to trimming and J lost 6 bases, with 12 bases between them. Here the CDR3 reads CASSQGWQGNGYTF. The CDR3 DNA reads TGCGCCAGCAGCCAAGGGTGGCAGGGGAATGGCTACACCTTC.

The chain combines TRBV9 with TRBJ2-1, with TRBD2 identical over 8 bases. V dropped 0 bases and J dropped 7; count of bases not matched to a gene: 3. The CDR3 has 14 amino acids. Germline assignment: CDR1 SGDLS and CDR2 YYNGEE. The CDR3 loop is CASSVAGGPNEQFF. The CDR3, as DNA: TGTGCCAGCAGCGTAGCGGGGGGGCCGAATGAGCAGTTCTTC.

The chain links TRBV24-1 to TRBJ1-2, with 7 bases aligning to TRBD1. Unmatched junction bases numbered 7, after V lost 2 bases and J lost 8 bases. This CDR3 is built from 14 residues. Germline CDR1 is KGHDR and CDR2 is SFDVKD. In DNA, the CDR3 is TGTGCCACCAGTGATTCGTTGACAGGGCGGGGCTACACCTTC. Its protein is CATSDSLTGRGYTF.

The chain combines TRBV3-1 (or the pseudogene TRBV3-2) with TRBJ2-7; D may correspond to TRBD1 or TRBD2 (5 bases each). V was shortened by 4 bases and J by 6 bases, with 13 bases between the two germline ends. CDR3 length: 13 amino acids. CDR1 and CDR2 from the germline V gene are LGHDT and YNNKEL (reference sequence). The CDR3 coding sequence is TGTGCCAGCAGCCGTCTCGGGGCGGGCGAGCAGTACTTC. It translates to CASSRLGAGEQYF.

The V call is TRBV19, the J call TRBJ1-1, with D unresolved. This CDR3 contains 13 residues. Trimming cost V 7 bases and J 3 bases, with 12 bases left between them. Looked up from germline, CDR1 is LNHDA and CDR2 is SQIVND (reference sequence). CDR3 in amino acids: CASTGGPYTEAFF. For the CDR3, the DNA is TGTGCCAGTACCGGAGGGCCGTACACTGAAGCTTTCTTT.

This clone has just one count. The J gene is TRBJ1-2, the V gene TRBV28; D is unclear. The CDR3 has 11 residues. Germline lookup yields CDR1 MDHEN and CDR2 SYDVKM. With 4 bases removed from V and 5 bases from J, the gap between germline ends came to 5 bases. This CDR3 is CASSWWYGYTF. The CDR3 DNA reads as TGTGCCAGCAGTTGGTGGTATGGCTACACCTTC.

The chain joins TRBV5-8 to TRBJ1-5, with 12 nucleotides matching TRBD1. Germline CDR1 SGHTS, CDR2 YDEGEE. The CDR3 has 16 amino acids. The V and J ends lost 4 bases and 5 bases, in that order; junction bases with no gene match: 7. CDR3 loop: CASSLGQGAPDQPQHF. CDR3 nucleotide sequence: TGTGCCAGCAGCCTGGGACAGGGGGCACCGGATCAGCCCCAGCATTTT.

The rearrangement joins TRBV5-4 to TRBJ2-2; possibly TRBD1 or TRBD2 for D (5 bases each). CDR1 is SGHNT, CDR2 YYREEE, per germline (reference sequence). Trimming took 4 bases from V and 0 from J, leaving 16 bases between them. This CDR3 spans 17 amino acids. As DNA, the CDR3 is TGTGCCAGCAGCCCCCCGGGACGCCCCCCGAACACCGGGGAGCTGTTTTTT. Translated: CASSPPGRPPNTGELFF.

This sequence joins TRBV15 and TRBJ1-2; TRBD1 is a possible D gene (5 bases). The CDR3 spans 15 residues. Trimming shortened V by 2 bases and J by 5 bases, and 15 bases separated the two germline ends. The germline V gene encodes CDR1 LNHNV and CDR2 YYDKDF (reference sequence). Here the CDR3 reads CATSRTLGQEYGYTF. The DNA for the CDR3 is TGTGCCACCAGCAGAACCTTGGGGCAGGAATATGGCTACACCTTC.

The chain recombines TRBV5-1 with TRBJ1-5; no definite D call. Trimming removed 1 base from V and 3 bases from J, with 11 bases in between. The CDR3 sequence is 15 residues long. Per germline, CDR1 SGHRS and CDR2 YFSETQ. The CDR3 reads CASSLQDPNNQPQHF. CDR3 sequence (DNA): TGCGCCAGCAGCTTGCAGGACCCAAACAATCAGCCCCAGCATTTT.

In its sample, this clone was seen once. This chain uses TRBV7-8 with TRBJ2-3, with 9 bases that match TRBD1. The CDR3 is 16 amino acids. Germline assignment: CDR1 SGHVS and CDR2 FQNEAQ. V lost 5 bases and J lost 1; bases outside the gene matches: 7. This CDR3 is CASSPWTGAGTDTQYF. CDR3 nucleotides: TGTGCCAGCAGCCCGTGGACAGGGGCCGGCACAGATACGCAGTATTTT.

The genes are TRBV30 and TRBJ1-5, with D hard to call. CDR1 GTSNPN and CDR2 SVGIG come from the germline V gene (reference sequence). Trimming left V 3 bases short and J 1 base short, with 7 bases between. This CDR3 comprises 13 residues. The CDR3 nucleotides read TGTGCCTGGAGCAGCCAAAGCAATCAGCCCCAGCATTTT. It codes for CAWSSQSNQPQHF.